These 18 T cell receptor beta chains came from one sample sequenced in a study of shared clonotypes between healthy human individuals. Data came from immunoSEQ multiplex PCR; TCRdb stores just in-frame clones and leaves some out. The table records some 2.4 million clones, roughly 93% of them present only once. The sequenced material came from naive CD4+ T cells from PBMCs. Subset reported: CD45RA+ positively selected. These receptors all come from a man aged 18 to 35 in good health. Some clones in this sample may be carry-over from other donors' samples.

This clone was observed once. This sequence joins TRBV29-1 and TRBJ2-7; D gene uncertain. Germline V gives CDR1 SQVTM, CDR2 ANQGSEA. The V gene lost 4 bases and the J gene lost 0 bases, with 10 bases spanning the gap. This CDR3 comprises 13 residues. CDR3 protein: CSVVYRSSYEQYF. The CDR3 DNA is TGCAGCGTTGTCTACAGAAGCTCCTACGAGCAGTACTTC.

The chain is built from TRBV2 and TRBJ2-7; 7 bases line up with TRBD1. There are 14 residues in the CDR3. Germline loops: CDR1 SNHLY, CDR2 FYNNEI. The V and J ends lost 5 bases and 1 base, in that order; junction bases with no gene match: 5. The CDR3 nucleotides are TGTGCCAGCAGTCCCCGGGACAGATCCTACGAGCAGTACTTC. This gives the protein CASSPRDRSYEQYF.

DNA of the CDR3: TGTGCCAGCAGCCAGGCGACGTACCAAGAGACCCAGTACTTC. Translated, it gives CASSQATYQETQYF. The chain uses TRBV7-7 and TRBJ2-5; D unresolved. V was shortened by 5 bases and J by 0 bases, with 10 bases between the two germline ends. Germline V lookup: CDR1 SSHAT, CDR2 FNYEAQ (reference sequence). This CDR3 has 14 amino acids.

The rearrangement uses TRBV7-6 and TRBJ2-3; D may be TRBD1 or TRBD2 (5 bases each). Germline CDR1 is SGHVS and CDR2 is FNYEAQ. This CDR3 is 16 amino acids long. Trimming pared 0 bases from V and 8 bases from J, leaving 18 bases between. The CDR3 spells CASSLARRGPSPTQYF. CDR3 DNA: TGTGCCAGCAGCTTAGCTCGTCGGGGCCCTAGCCCTACGCAGTATTTT.

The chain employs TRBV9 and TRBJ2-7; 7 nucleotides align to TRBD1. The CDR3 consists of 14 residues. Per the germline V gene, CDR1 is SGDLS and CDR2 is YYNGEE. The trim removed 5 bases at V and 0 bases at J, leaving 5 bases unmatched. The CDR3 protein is CASSGTVSSYEQYF. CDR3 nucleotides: TGTGCCAGCAGTGGGACAGTCAGCTCCTACGAGCAGTACTTC.

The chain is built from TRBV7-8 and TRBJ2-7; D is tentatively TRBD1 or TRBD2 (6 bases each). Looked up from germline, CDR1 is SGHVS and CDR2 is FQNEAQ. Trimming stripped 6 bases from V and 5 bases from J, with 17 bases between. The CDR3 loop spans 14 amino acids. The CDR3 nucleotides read TGTGCCAGCAGTTGGGGCCGGGGGCACAACGAGCAGTACTTC. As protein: CASSWGRGHNEQYF. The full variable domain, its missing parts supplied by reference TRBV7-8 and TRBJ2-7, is GAGVSQSPRYKVAKRGQDVALRCDPISGHVSLFWYQQALGQGPEFLTYFQNEAQLDKSGLPSDRFFAERPEGSVSTLKIQRTQQEDSAVYLCASSWGRGHNEQYFGPGTRLTVT.

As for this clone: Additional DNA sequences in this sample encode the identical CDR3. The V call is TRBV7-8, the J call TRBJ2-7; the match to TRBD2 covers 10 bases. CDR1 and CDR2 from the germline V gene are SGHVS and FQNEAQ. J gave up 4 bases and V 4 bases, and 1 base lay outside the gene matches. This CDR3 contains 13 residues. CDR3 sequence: CASSSSGSYEQYF. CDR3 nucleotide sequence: TGTGCCAGCAGCTCTAGCGGGAGTTACGAGCAGTACTTC. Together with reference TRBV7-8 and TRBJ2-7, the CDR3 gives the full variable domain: GAGVSQSPRYKVAKRGQDVALRCDPISGHVSLFWYQQALGQGPEFLTYFQNEAQLDKSGLPSDRFFAERPEGSVSTLKIQRTQQEDSAVYLCASSSSGSYEQYFGPGTRLTVT.

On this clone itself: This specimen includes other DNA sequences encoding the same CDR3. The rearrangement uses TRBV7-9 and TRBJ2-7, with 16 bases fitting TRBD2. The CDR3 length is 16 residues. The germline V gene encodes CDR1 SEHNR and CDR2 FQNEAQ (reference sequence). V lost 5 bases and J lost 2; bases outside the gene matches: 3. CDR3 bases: TGTGCCAGCAGCAGGGGACTAGCGGGAGGGACCTACGAGCAGTACTTC. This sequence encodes CASSRGLAGGTYEQYF.

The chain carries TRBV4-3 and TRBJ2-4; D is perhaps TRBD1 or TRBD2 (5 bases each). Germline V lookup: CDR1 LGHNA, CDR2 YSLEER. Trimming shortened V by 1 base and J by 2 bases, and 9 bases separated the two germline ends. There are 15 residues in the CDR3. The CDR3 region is CASSQGWGPKNIQYF. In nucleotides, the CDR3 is TGCGCCAGCAGCCAAGGTTGGGGACCCAAAAACATTCAGTACTTC.

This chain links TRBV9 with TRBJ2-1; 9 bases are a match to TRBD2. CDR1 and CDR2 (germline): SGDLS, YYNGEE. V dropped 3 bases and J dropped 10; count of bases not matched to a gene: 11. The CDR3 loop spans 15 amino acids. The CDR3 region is CASSEAPVAGVEQFF. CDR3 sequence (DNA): TGTGCCAGCAGCGAGGCCCCCGTAGCGGGAGTCGAGCAGTTCTTC. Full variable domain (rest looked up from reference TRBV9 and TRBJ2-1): DSGVTQTPKHLITATGQRVTLRCSPRSGDLSVYWYQQSLDQGLQFLIQYYNGEERAKGNILERFSAQQFPDLHSELNLSSLELGDSALYFCASSEAPVAGVEQFFGPGTRLTVL.

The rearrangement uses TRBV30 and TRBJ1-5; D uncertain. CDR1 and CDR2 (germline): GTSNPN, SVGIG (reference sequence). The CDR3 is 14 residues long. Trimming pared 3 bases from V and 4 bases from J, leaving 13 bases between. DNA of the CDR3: TGTGCCTGGAGCCCCAGGCAACCTAATCAGCCCCAGCATTTT. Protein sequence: CAWSPRQPNQPQHF. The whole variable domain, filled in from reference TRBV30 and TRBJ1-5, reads SQTIHQWPATLVQPVGSPLSLECTVEGTSNPNLYWYRQAAGRGLQLLFYSVGIGQISSEVPQNLSASRPQDRQFILSSKKLLLSDSGFYLCAWSPRQPNQPQHFGDGTRLSIL.

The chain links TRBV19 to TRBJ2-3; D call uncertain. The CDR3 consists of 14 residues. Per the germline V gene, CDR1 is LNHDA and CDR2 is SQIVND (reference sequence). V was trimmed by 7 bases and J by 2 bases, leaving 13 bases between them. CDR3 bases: TGTGCCAGTACCCCCGACCTCGCCACAGATACGCAGTATTTT. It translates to CASTPDLATDTQYF. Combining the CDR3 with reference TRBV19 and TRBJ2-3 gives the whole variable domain DGGITQSPKYLFRKEGQNVTLSCEQNLNHDAMYWYRQDPGQGLRLIYYSQIVNDFQKGDIAEGYSVSREKKESFPLTVTSAQKNPTAFYLCASTPDLATDTQYFGPGTRLTVL.

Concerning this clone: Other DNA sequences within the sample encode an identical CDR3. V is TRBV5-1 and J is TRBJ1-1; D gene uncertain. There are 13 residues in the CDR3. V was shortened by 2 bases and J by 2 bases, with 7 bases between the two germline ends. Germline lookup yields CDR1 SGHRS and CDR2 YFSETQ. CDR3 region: CASSFSGNTEAFF. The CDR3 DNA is TGCGCCAGCAGCTTTTCGGGAAACACTGAAGCTTTCTTT.

The CDR3 DNA reads TGTGCCAGCAACAGACGGGGGCAGGGAGAGACCCAGTACTTC. It encodes CASNRRGQGETQYF. This rearrangement joins TRBV2 to TRBJ2-5; perhaps D is TRBD1 or TRBD2 (6 bases each). V was shortened by 7 bases and J by 4 bases, with 16 bases between the two germline ends. Germline V gene sequence: CDR1 SNHLY, CDR2 FYNNEI. This CDR3 is 14 amino acids long.

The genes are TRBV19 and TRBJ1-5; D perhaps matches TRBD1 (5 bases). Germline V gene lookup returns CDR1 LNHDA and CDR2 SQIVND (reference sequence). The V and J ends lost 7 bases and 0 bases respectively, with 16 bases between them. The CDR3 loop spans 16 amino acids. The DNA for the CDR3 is TGTGCCAGTAAAGAGCAGGGACTTACTAGCAATCAGCCCCAGCATTTT. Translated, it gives CASKEQGLTSNQPQHF. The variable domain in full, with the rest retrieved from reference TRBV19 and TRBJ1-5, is DGGITQSPKYLFRKEGQNVTLSCEQNLNHDAMYWYRQDPGQGLRLIYYSQIVNDFQKGDIAEGYSVSREKKESFPLTVTSAQKNPTAFYLCASKEQGLTSNQPQHFGDGTRLSIL.

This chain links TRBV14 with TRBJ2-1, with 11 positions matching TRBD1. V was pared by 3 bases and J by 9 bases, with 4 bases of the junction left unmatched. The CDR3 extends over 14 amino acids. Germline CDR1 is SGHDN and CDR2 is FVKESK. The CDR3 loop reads CASSQGTGGGEQFF. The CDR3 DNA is TGTGCCAGCAGCCAGGGGACAGGGGGAGGTGAGCAGTTCTTC. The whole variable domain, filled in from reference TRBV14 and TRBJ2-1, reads EAGVTQFPSHSVIEKGQTVTLRCDPISGHDNLYWYRRVMGKEIKFLLHFVKESKQDESGMPNNRFLAERTGGTYSTLKVQPAELEDSGVYFCASSQGTGGGEQFFGPGTRLTVL.

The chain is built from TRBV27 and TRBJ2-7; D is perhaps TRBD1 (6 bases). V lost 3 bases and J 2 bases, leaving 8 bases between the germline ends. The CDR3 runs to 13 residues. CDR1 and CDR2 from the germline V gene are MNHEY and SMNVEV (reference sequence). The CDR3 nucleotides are TGTGCCAGCAGTTTGTACAGGGCCTACGAGCAGTACTTC. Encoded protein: CASSLYRAYEQYF.

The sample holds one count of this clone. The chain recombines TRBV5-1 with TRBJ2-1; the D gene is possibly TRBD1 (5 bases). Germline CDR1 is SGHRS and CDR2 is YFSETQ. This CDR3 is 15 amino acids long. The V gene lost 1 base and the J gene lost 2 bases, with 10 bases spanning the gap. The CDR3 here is CASSLRGGPYNEQFF. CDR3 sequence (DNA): TGCGCCAGCAGCTTGAGGGGCGGCCCCTACAATGAGCAGTTCTTC.